The sequence of this T cell receptor beta chain was determined in a study of cytomegalovirus exposure and HLA in healthy donors. Study-wide points: Cytomegalovirus status, reportedly, was diagnosed with high specificity and sensitivity by the classifier. Researchers catalogued 150 or so TCR beta chains as cytomegalovirus-associated. Follow-up analysis found HLA locus-dependent TCR association rates, highest for DRB1 and lowest for HLA-C.

The primer mix had 60 Vbeta and 13 Jbeta primers. Libraries were prepared by immunoSEQ multiplex PCR; TCRdb keeps only in-frame clonotypes and omits some of them. The sample holds 200,000 or so clones; 80% to 90% are singletons and the top ten take approximately 2.9%. This clone was seen a single time. Its specificity is not known. CDR3 length: 13 amino acids. Germline V gene lookup returns CDR1 ENHRY and CDR2 SYGVKD. V shed 6 bases and J 6 bases; nucleotides not matched to a gene: 2. The chain recombines TRBV10-3 with TRBJ1-2, with 12 bases identical to TRBD1. The TCR comes from a man aged 25-40 years in good health and CMV-seronegative. Source material: PBMCs. CDR3 sequence reads: CAIRGTGGDGYTF. CDR3 coding DNA: TGTGCCATCAGAGGGACAGGGGGCGATGGCTACACCTTC.